What follows are 12 T cell receptor beta chains derived from one specimen sequenced in a study of radiation and T cells in renal cell carcinoma. TCRdb keeps only in-frame clones here, not all; method: immunoSEQ multiplex PCR. The sample holds 8,000 to 8,500 clones, 55% to 70% seen once. Sample treatment: treatment-naive control, cytoreductive nephrectomy. Sequencing used tumor tissue, obtained from a patient whose treatment was nephrectomy without radiotherapy. The receptors here all came from a man between 60 and 75 years old with renal cell carcinoma.

J is TRBJ1-2 and V is TRBV5-4; the D gene is possibly TRBD1 (6 bases). Germline V lookup: CDR1 SGHNT, CDR2 YYREEE (reference sequence). The V gene lost 0 bases and the J gene lost 8 bases, with 14 bases spanning the gap. The CDR3 spans 14 residues. The CDR3 reads CASSLDGGPGGYTF. In nucleotides, the CDR3 is TGTGCCAGCAGCTTGGATGGGGGCCCTGGAGGCTACACCTTC.

This chain joins TRBV19 and TRBJ1-1, with D hard to call. CDR3 length: 12 amino acids. Per germline, CDR1 LNHDA and CDR2 SQIVND (reference sequence). V lost 3 bases to trimming and J lost 8 bases, with 10 bases between them. The CDR3 is CASSIRGGEAFF. CDR3 sequence (DNA): TGTGCCAGTAGTATTCGAGGAGGGGAAGCTTTCTTT.

V usage is TRBV29-1 and J usage is TRBJ2-1, with TRBD2 matching 11 bases. The CDR3 totals 13 residues. V was pared by 3 bases and J by 6 bases, with 1 base of the junction left unmatched. Germline V gene sequence: CDR1 SQVTM, CDR2 ANQGSEA. The CDR3 DNA reads as TGCAGCGTTGATAGCGGGAGGGCCAATGAGCAGTTCTTC. Amino acid sequence: CSVDSGRANEQFF.

The chain couples TRBV29-1 to TRBJ2-5; D is uncertain. There are 11 residues in the CDR3. The germline V gene has CDR1 SQVTM and CDR2 ANQGSEA. CDR3 bases: TGCACAACCCTTCCCCTAGAGACCCAGTACTTC. This translates into CTTLPLETQYF. The entire variable domain, with the rest obtained from reference TRBV29-1 and TRBJ2-5, is as follows: SAVISQKPSRDICQRGTSLTIQCQVDSQVTMMFWYRQQPGQSLTLIATANQGSEATYESGFVIDKFPISRPNLTFSTLTVSNMSPEDSSIYLCTTLPLETQYFGPGTRLLVL.

The rearrangement links TRBV4-3 to TRBJ2-2, with D possibly being TRBD1 or TRBD2 (7 bases each). This CDR3 is built from 17 residues. Deletions cut 0 bases from V and 4 bases from J, with 15 bases between. Germline V lookup: CDR1 LGHNA, CDR2 YSLEER. The CDR3 reads CASSQEGQGGITGELFF. CDR3 coding DNA: TGCGCCAGCAGCCAAGAAGGGCAGGGGGGGATCACCGGGGAGCTGTTTTTT.

V and J are TRBV27 and TRBJ2-3, with D perhaps being TRBD1 or TRBD2 (5 bases each). This CDR3 contains 17 residues. Germline V gives CDR1 MNHEY, CDR2 SMNVEV (reference sequence). Trimming took 8 bases from V and 2 from J, leaving 23 bases between them. The CDR3, as DNA: TGTGCCAGCGGGGGTATGTACTCCGCGGTCAACACAGATACGCAGTATTTT. Amino acids: CASGGMYSAVNTDTQYF.

The CDR3 region is CASSPRDRAVRGYTF. The CDR3 DNA reads TGTGCCAGCAGTCCTAGGGACAGGGCGGTCCGGGGCTACACCTTC. The chain recombines TRBV28 with TRBJ1-2; 9 bases are shared with TRBD1. The CDR3 runs 15 residues. Trimming took 5 bases from V and 8 from J; bases not matched to a gene: 12. Germline V CDR1 and CDR2: MDHEN, SYDVKM.

This clone is medium-sized in the sample. This chain connects TRBV7-3 to TRBJ2-1; 11 bases fit TRBD2. CDR1 is SGHTA and CDR2 is FQGTGA in the germline V gene. The CDR3 loop spans 15 amino acids. V trimming: 5 bases; J trimming: 7 bases; junction bases outside the gene matches: 7. CDR3 sequence reads: CASSRLAGLPNEQFF. CDR3 nucleotide sequence: TGTGCCAGCAGCCGACTAGCGGGACTACCTAATGAGCAGTTCTTC.

This clone was counted a few times. The chain uses TRBV5-4 and TRBJ1-1; D is unresolved. This CDR3 spans 14 amino acids. Trimming removed 1 base from V and 3 bases from J, with 10 bases in between. Per germline, CDR1 SGHNT and CDR2 YYREEE (reference sequence). CDR3 amino acids: CASSLTGLDTEAFF. CDR3 DNA sequence: TGTGCCAGCAGCTTGACGGGATTGGACACTGAAGCTTTCTTT.

The J gene is TRBJ2-7, the V gene TRBV5-1; 12 bases line up with TRBD2. The CDR3 length is 18 residues. V lost 0 bases, J lost 6 bases, and 13 bases stayed unmatched. The germline V gene encodes CDR1 SGHRS and CDR2 YFSETQ. The CDR3 sequence: CASSLAVGLAGRTGEQYF. The CDR3 nucleotides read TGCGCCAGCAGCTTGGCCGTGGGACTAGCGGGCCGCACCGGCGAGCAGTACTTC.

The rearrangement joins TRBV7-8 to TRBJ1-1, with 7 bases matching TRBD1. V trimming: 3 bases; J trimming: 5 bases; junction bases outside the gene matches: 9. The CDR3 has 15 amino acids. Germline V lookup: CDR1 SGHVS, CDR2 FQNEAQ. DNA for the CDR3: TGTGCCAGCAGCTTTAGTGGGGACAGACGGACTGAAGCTTTCTTT. Translation gives CASSFSGDRRTEAFF.

Relative to its sample, this clone is medium-sized. As DNA, the CDR3 is TGTGCCAGCAGCTCGAGTGGGGACTACGAGCAGTACTTC. Residues: CASSSSGDYEQYF. This sequence joins TRBV7-8 and TRBJ2-7; D unclear. Germline V gives CDR1 SGHVS, CDR2 FQNEAQ. Between the trimmed V and J ends, which lost 4 bases and 3 bases, there was a span of 10 bases. There are 13 residues in the CDR3.